Listed below are T cell receptor beta chains from one sample, sequenced in a study of cytomegalovirus exposure and HLA in healthy donors. Only in-frame clones appear in the TCRdb table, and some are missing; sequencing was by immunoSEQ multiplex PCR. The sample has roughly 79,000 clones, approximately 74% seen once; the top ten hold approximately 5.7%. The sample consisted of PBMCs. The receptors here all came from a woman aged 45-59 years in good health and CMV-seropositive. The CDR3 runs from the conserved cysteine through the conserved F or W. The order of the fields is clone size, D gene, J gene, V gene, CDR3 DNA, CDR3 protein. D genes are given only for firm matches. The listing skips clone size in some rows; elsewhere it reads once, few, many or a size class.

once	NA	TRBJ2-5	TRBV11-3	TGTGCCAGCAGCTTAGCTACCGAGGGGACCCAGTACTTC	CASSLATEGTQYF
NA	TRBD1	TRBJ2-7	TRBV18	TGTGCCAGCTCACCTGGAACGGACAGGCTTATTTTCGAGCAGTACTTC	CASSPGTDRLIFEQYF
once	NA	TRBJ2-7	TRBV15	TGTGCCACCAGAACACAGGGATCCTACGAGCAGTACTTC	CATRTQGSYEQYF
NA	NA	TRBJ2-6	TRBV29-1	TGCAGCGTTGATGGGGGGACCCTCTTCTCTGGGGCCAACGTCCTGACTTTC	CSVDGGTLFSGANVLTF
NA	TRBD2	TRBJ2-1	TRBV28	TGTGCCAGCAGTTTGGGACTAGCGGGAGGGTGGAATGAGCAGTTCTTC	CASSLGLAGGWNEQFF
NA	NA	TRBJ1-2	TRBV29-1	TGCAGCGTTGATCCGGGGTATGGCTACACCTTC	CSVDPGYGYTF
NA	NA	TRBJ2-2	TRBV12-2	TGTGCAAGTCGCTTCCGACAGGTAGGGTATACCGGGGAGCTGTTTTTT	CASRFRQVGYTGELFF
NA	NA	TRBJ2-2	TRBV30	TGTGCCTGGAGTATTGGCGGGAAACTCACCGGGGAGCTGTTTTTT	CAWSIGGKLTGELFF
NA	NA	TRBJ1-2	TRBV7-2	TGTGCCAGCAGCTTAGCGCTTCCCAGGGATGCGGACTTC	CASSLALPRDADF
NA	NA	TRBJ1-2	TRBV10-3	TGTGCCATCGGGGCGGGGGCCCTCGACTATGGCTACACCTTC	CAIGAGALDYGYTF
NA	NA	TRBJ1-5	TRBV30	TGTGCCTGGAGTTCTACAGGGACCCAGCCCCAGCATTTT	CAWSSTGTQPQHF
NA	TRBD1	TRBJ1-5	TRBV28	TGTGCCAGCAGTCCCTCAGGGACAGGGAGCCAGCATTTT	CASSPSGTGSQHF
once	TRBD1	TRBJ1-1	TRBV29-1	TGCAGCGCAGGGGGGAGTGAAGCTTTCTTT	CSAGGSEAFF
few	TRBD1	TRBJ2-6	TRBV7-7	TGTGCTAGCAGCCCTGGGACAGCTGGGGCCAACGTCCTGACTTTC	CASSPGTAGANVLTF
NA	TRBD2	TRBJ2-5	TRBV6-1	TGTGCCAGCAGTGAGACTAGCGGGAGGGCGTCAGAGACCCAGTACTTC	CASSETSGRASETQYF
NA	TRBD1	TRBJ1-1	TRBV2	TGTGCCAGCAGAGGGGGCAGGGCGGCTTATACTGAAGCTTTCTTT	CASRGGRAAYTEAFF
NA	NA	TRBJ1-2	TRBV28	TGTGCCAGCAGTGCGGGGGGCAGGGGCTATGGCTACACCTTC	CASSAGGRGYGYTF
NA	TRBD2	TRBJ2-7	TRBV2	TGTGCCACCTCTAGCGGGACCGACGAGCAGTACTTC	CATSSGTDEQYF
NA	TRBD2	TRBJ2-1	TRBV18	TGTGCCAGCTCACCCGCCAGCGGGAGTTACAATGAGCAGTTCTTC	CASSPASGSYNEQFF
NA	NA	TRBJ2-7	TRBV6-1	TGTGCCAGCAGTGACAGGTGGCAGAAAAACTACGAGCAGTACTTC	CASSDRWQKNYEQYF
once	TRBD1	TRBJ2-3	TRBV15	TGTGCCACCAGCGGTGGCAGGGGGACAGATACGCAGTATTTT	CATSGGRGTDTQYF
NA	TRBD2	TRBJ2-3	TRBV7-2	TGTGCCAGCAGCTTTGGGACTAGCGGGGGCACAGATACGCAGTATTTT	CASSFGTSGGTDTQYF
NA	NA	TRBJ2-7	TRBV19	TGTGCCAGTAGCATGTTAGGTGTTCGGGGAAACTACGAGCAGTACTTC	CASSMLGVRGNYEQYF
NA	TRBD2	TRBJ2-1	TRBV9	TGTGCCAGCAGCGCTATAGCGGGAGAAAGCTACAATGAGCAGTTCTTC	CASSAIAGESYNEQFF
NA	TRBD2	TRBJ2-1	TRBV5-1	TGCGCCAGCAGCTTGGTACTAGCGGATTACAATGAGCAGTTCTTC	CASSLVLADYNEQFF
NA	NA	TRBJ1-1	TRBV18	TGTGCCAGCTACAGGGAAATGAACACTGAAGCTTTCTTT	CASYREMNTEAFF
NA	TRBD1	TRBJ2-5	TRBV29-1	TGCAGCGTTCACCGGGACAGGGGGCGCGAGGGGCCCCAAGAGACCCAGTACTTC	CSVHRDRGREGPQETQYF
NA	TRBD2	TRBJ2-5	TRBV5-1	TGCGCCAGCAGCTTGGGTCCTAGCGGCCAAGAGACCCAGTACTTC	CASSLGPSGQETQYF
NA	NA	TRBJ1-2	TRBV28	TGTGCCAGCACCTTGGGTCGGGGCTATGGCTACACCTTC	CASTLGRGYGYTF
NA	NA	TRBJ2-2	TRBV19	TGTGCCAGTAGTATTCAGGGTTTCGGCACCGGGGAGCTGTTTTTT	CASSIQGFGTGELFF